The source of this TCR beta chain is a study of HIV-infected patients and healthy controls. The table lists this clonotype with many counts. As an off-target read in a library built for alpha chains, this beta chain has a frequency of little significance. CDR1 is MNHNY and CDR2 is SVGAGI in the germline V gene (reference sequence). Trimming pared 0 bases from V and 2 bases from J, leaving 17 bases between. This CDR3 has 17 amino acids. Roughly three months, about 14 weeks, into antiretroviral therapy, follow-up blood was collected. All unsorted peripheral T cells were captured because whole blood was used without fractionation. Reverse transcription used around 480 ng RNA and constant-region primers for alpha and beta. Alpha and beta chain libraries were made separately by chain-specific third strand synthesis with multiplexing indices. TCRdb re-called the 5' RACE reads with MiXCR, one entry per CDR3 protein. The table lists around 8,000 distinct CDR3 sequences, roughly 6.3% of them singletons.

The starting material was blood, obtained during antiretroviral therapy. This sequence joins TRBV6-6 and TRBJ2-7; possibly TRBD1 for D (5 bases). The receptor's source is an adult with HIV infection. The CDR3 spells CASSYSTAGLETYEQYF. In DNA, the CDR3 is TGTGCCAGCAGTTACTCGACGGCAGGGTTGGAGACCTACGAGCAGTACTTC.